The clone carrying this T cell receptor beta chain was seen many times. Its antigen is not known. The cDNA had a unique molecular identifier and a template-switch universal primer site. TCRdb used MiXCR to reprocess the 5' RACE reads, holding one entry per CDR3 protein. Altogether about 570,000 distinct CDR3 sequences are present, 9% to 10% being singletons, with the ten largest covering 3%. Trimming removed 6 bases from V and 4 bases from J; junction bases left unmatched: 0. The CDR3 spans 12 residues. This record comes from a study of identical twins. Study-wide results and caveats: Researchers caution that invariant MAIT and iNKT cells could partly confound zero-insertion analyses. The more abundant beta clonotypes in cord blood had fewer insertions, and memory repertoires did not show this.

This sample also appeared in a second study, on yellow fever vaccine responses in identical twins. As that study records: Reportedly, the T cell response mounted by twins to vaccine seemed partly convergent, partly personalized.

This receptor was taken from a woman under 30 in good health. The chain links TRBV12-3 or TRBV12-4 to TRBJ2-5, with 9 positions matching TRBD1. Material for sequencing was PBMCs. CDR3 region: CASRDRGETQYF. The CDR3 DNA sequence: TGTGCCAGCAGGGACAGGGGAGAGACCCAGTACTTC.